The TCR beta chain described here comes from a study of T-cell memory formation after mild COVID-19. Study-wide results and caveats: Pre-infection memory harbored some responding clones, suggesting cross-reactive memory joined. CD4+ bias marked clones expanding day 15 to 37, unlike balanced contracting clones. Contracting CD4+ clones sat mainly in CM and EM; CD8+ in EMRA. The authors left the SARS-CoV-2 specificity of second-wave clones peaking on day 37 unconfirmed.

TCRdb ran MiXCR on the 5' RACE reads and lists one entry per CDR3 protein. This repertoire shows under 450,000 distinct CDR3 sequences, roughly 19% found once; its top ten account for 21%. As regards this clonotype: The antigen is not known.

The CDR3 consists of 15 residues. Germline-derived CDR1 and CDR2 are SGHRS and YFSETQ. V dropped 0 bases and J dropped 4 bases, with 12 bases sitting between them. Sequencing used PBMCs or a T cell subset sorted from them (not recorded which). The clonotype originates from a young man who had mild COVID-19 (a few samples of this study predate the infection). Cell type and time point are not known. V is TRBV5-1 and J is TRBJ2-3; weak D call: TRBD2 (5 bases). CDR3 sequence (DNA): TGCGCCAGCAGCTTGGACGGGAAGGACTCAGATACGCAGTATTTT. The encoded protein is CASSLDGKDSDTQYF.